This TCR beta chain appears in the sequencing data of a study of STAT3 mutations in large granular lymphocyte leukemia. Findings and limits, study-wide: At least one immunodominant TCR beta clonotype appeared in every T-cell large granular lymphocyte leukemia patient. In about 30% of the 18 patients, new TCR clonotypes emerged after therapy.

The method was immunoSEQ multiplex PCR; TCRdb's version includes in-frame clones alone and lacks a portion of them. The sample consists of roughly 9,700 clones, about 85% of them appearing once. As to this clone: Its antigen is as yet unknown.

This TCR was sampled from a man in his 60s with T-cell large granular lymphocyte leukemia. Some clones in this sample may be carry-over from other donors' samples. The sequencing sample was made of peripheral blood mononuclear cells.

CDR3 amino acids: CASSNHPAVDSPLHF. Written as DNA, the CDR3 is TGTGCCAGCAGCAATCACCCCGCGGTGGATTCACCCCTCCACTTT. The rearrangement links TRBV9 to TRBJ1-6; no clear D gene. The CDR3 extends over 15 amino acids. Trimming took 4 bases from V and 8 from J, leaving 16 bases between them. Germline V gene data show CDR1 as SGDLS and CDR2 as YYNGEE.